A selection of T cell receptor beta chains follows, all from one sample in a study of sequential checkpoint blockade in melanoma. Data came from immunoSEQ multiplex PCR; TCRdb stores just in-frame clones and leaves some out. The table records 2,500 or so clones, 20% to 25% of them present only once. The sequenced sample was tumor tissue (inferred from file names), obtained from a patient given nivolumab and ipilimumab in sequence. These receptors were taken from a human donor with melanoma. CDR3s include the opening cysteine and the closing phenylalanine or tryptophan. The order of the fields is J gene, V gene, D gene, clone size, CDR3 protein, CDR3 DNA. The D gene is left open where the match is weak. A row's size may be missing; if present it is once, few, many or a size class.

j_gene: TRBJ1-1
v_gene: TRBV15
d_gene: -
abundance: -
CDR3aa: CATSRDREGPEAFF
CDR3nt: TGTGCCACCAGCAGAGATAGGGAGGGGCCAGAAGCTTTCTTT

j_gene: TRBJ2-1
v_gene: TRBV6-8
d_gene: TRBD2
abundance: -
CDR3aa: CASSYSGGGAGLEFF
CDR3nt: TGTGCCAGCAGTTACTCGGGCGGGGGGGCCGGTCTCGAGTTCTTC

j_gene: TRBJ1-1
v_gene: TRBV9
d_gene: TRBD1
abundance: few
CDR3aa: CASSSGGSDTEAFF
CDR3nt: TGTGCCAGCAGCTCAGGGGGATCAGACACTGAAGCTTTCTTT

j_gene: TRBJ1-2
v_gene: TRBV14
d_gene: -
abundance: large
CDR3aa: CASSQVPGTNYGYTF
CDR3nt: TGTGCCAGCAGCCAAGTTCCGGGAACTAACTATGGCTACACCTTC

j_gene: TRBJ1-5
v_gene: TRBV6-1
d_gene: -
abundance: few
CDR3aa: CASSEVGGNQPQHF
CDR3nt: TGTGCCAGCAGTGAAGTCGGGGGGAATCAGCCCCAGCATTTT

j_gene: TRBJ1-2
v_gene: TRBV12-5
d_gene: TRBD1
abundance: few
CDR3aa: CASTVGQVANYGYTF
CDR3nt: TGTGCCAGCACCGTGGGACAGGTAGCTAACTATGGCTACACCTTC

j_gene: TRBJ2-1
v_gene: TRBV5-1
d_gene: -
abundance: -
CDR3aa: CASSLGTGSYNEQFF
CDR3nt: TGCGCCAGCAGCTTGGGGACGGGCTCCTACAATGAGCAGTTCTTC

j_gene: TRBJ1-6
v_gene: TRBV11-3
d_gene: -
abundance: many
CDR3aa: CASSLHTEGVRSPLHF
CDR3nt: TGTGCCAGCAGCTTACATACCGAAGGCGTTCGTTCACCCCTCCACTTT

j_gene: TRBJ1-4
v_gene: TRBV12-5
d_gene: -
abundance: -
CDR3aa: CASRPEGWDEKLFF
CDR3nt: TGTGCTAGCCGACCGGAGGGATGGGATGAAAAACTGTTTTTT

j_gene: TRBJ2-1
v_gene: TRBV5-1
d_gene: -
abundance: -
CDR3aa: CASSLASSYNEQFF
CDR3nt: TGCGCCAGCAGCTTAGCGAGCTCCTACAATGAGCAGTTCTTC

j_gene: TRBJ1-4
v_gene: TRBV6-8
d_gene: TRBD1
abundance: -
CDR3aa: CAISSGGQGEKLFF
CDR3nt: TGTGCCATCAGTTCAGGGGGACAGGGAGAAAAACTGTTTTTT

j_gene: TRBJ1-2
v_gene: TRBV6-8
d_gene: -
abundance: -
CDR3aa: CASRPDGDYGYTF
CDR3nt: TGTGCCAGCAGACCCGACGGGGACTATGGCTACACCTTC

j_gene: TRBJ1-3
v_gene: TRBV6-1
d_gene: -
abundance: few
CDR3aa: CASSEAGGVNTIYF
CDR3nt: TGTGCCAGCAGTGAAGCTGGGGGGGTAAACACCATATATTTT

j_gene: TRBJ2-6
v_gene: TRBV6-8
d_gene: -
abundance: few
CDR3aa: CASSDNSGANVLTF
CDR3nt: TGTGCCAGCAGTGACAACTCTGGGGCCAACGTCCTGACTTTC

j_gene: TRBJ1-4
v_gene: TRBV11-3
d_gene: TRBD1
abundance: -
CDR3aa: CASSLQGANEKLFF
CDR3nt: TGTGCCAGCAGCTTACAGGGGGCTAATGAAAAACTGTTTTTT

j_gene: TRBJ2-4
v_gene: TRBV11-3
d_gene: -
abundance: medium-sized
CDR3aa: CASSPPSQGGNIQYF
CDR3nt: TGTGCCAGCAGCCCGCCGTCACAGGGCGGCAACATTCAGTACTTC

j_gene: TRBJ1-2
v_gene: TRBV10-2
d_gene: -
abundance: -
CDR3aa: CASMGSGDPASSYTF
CDR3nt: TGCGCCAGCATGGGGTCAGGGGATCCGGCTAGTAGCTACACCTTC

j_gene: TRBJ2-3
v_gene: TRBV10-2
d_gene: TRBD1
abundance: -
CDR3aa: CASSKPGTGSTDTQYF
CDR3nt: TGCGCCAGCAGTAAGCCCGGGACAGGGAGCACAGATACGCAGTATTTT

j_gene: TRBJ2-1
v_gene: TRBV4-1
d_gene: -
abundance: few
CDR3aa: CASSQVRGHPLYGDEQFF
CDR3nt: TGCGCCAGCAGCCAAGTGCGGGGTCACCCCCTCTACGGTGATGAGCAGTTCTTC

j_gene: TRBJ2-2
v_gene: TRBV14
d_gene: -
abundance: few
CDR3aa: CASSHTGELFF
CDR3nt: TGTGCCAGCAGCCATACCGGGGAGCTGTTTTTT

j_gene: TRBJ2-7
v_gene: TRBV11-3
d_gene: TRBD1
abundance: many
CDR3aa: CASSQGQGNIYEQYF
CDR3nt: TGTGCCAGCAGCCAAGGACAGGGTAATATTTACGAGCAGTACTTC

j_gene: TRBJ1-1
v_gene: TRBV11-3
d_gene: -
abundance: medium-sized
CDR3aa: CASSLRAGNTEAFF
CDR3nt: TGTGCCAGCAGCTTAAGGGCAGGGAACACTGAAGCTTTCTTT

j_gene: TRBJ1-2
v_gene: TRBV6-8
d_gene: -
abundance: medium-sized
CDR3aa: CASSYDSIYGYTF
CDR3nt: TGTGCCAGCAGTTACGACAGCATCTATGGCTACACCTTC

j_gene: TRBJ2-1
v_gene: TRBV6-8
d_gene: -
abundance: few
CDR3aa: CASSMAGNNEQFF
CDR3nt: TGTGCCAGCAGTATGGCGGGCAACAATGAGCAGTTCTTC

j_gene: TRBJ2-1
v_gene: TRBV6-8
d_gene: -
abundance: -
CDR3aa: CASSSPTRNNEQFF
CDR3nt: TGTGCCAGCAGTTCCCCGACCCGGAACAATGAGCAGTTCTTC

j_gene: TRBJ1-1
v_gene: TRBV6-8
d_gene: -
abundance: large
CDR3aa: CASSYPGGGPTEAFF
CDR3nt: TGTGCCAGCAGTTACCCGGGGGGAGGGCCCACTGAAGCTTTCTTT

j_gene: TRBJ2-1
v_gene: TRBV9
d_gene: -
abundance: few
CDR3aa: CASSVGRAPYNEQFF
CDR3nt: TGTGCCAGCAGCGTTGGGCGGGCCCCTTACAATGAGCAGTTCTTC

j_gene: TRBJ2-1
v_gene: TRBV15
d_gene: TRBD2
abundance: few
CDR3aa: CATSRDTGLAGNEQFF
CDR3nt: TGTGCCACCAGCAGAGATACGGGACTAGCGGGAAATGAGCAGTTCTTC

j_gene: TRBJ2-7
v_gene: TRBV6-8
d_gene: TRBD2
abundance: few
CDR3aa: CASGDWGRDEQYF
CDR3nt: TGTGCCAGCGGGGATTGGGGGAGGGACGAGCAGTACTTC

j_gene: TRBJ2-7
v_gene: TRBV6-8
d_gene: -
abundance: -
CDR3aa: CASSVRGPPYEQYF
CDR3nt: TGTGCCAGCAGTGTCAGGGGTCCACCCTACGAGCAGTACTTC

j_gene: TRBJ2-7
v_gene: TRBV19
d_gene: TRBD1
abundance: -
CDR3aa: CASSMGQGTGEQYF
CDR3nt: TGTGCCAGTAGTATGGGACAGGGGACCGGCGAGCAGTACTTC

j_gene: TRBJ1-5
v_gene: TRBV11-3
d_gene: -
abundance: medium-sized
CDR3aa: CASSFGSNSNQPQHF
CDR3nt: TGTGCCAGCAGCTTTGGGTCAAATAGCAATCAGCCCCAGCATTTT

j_gene: TRBJ1-4
v_gene: TRBV11-3
d_gene: -
abundance: medium-sized
CDR3aa: CASSSRGWTATNEKLFF
CDR3nt: TGTGCCAGCAGCTCTAGAGGCTGGACGGCGACTAATGAAAAACTGTTTTTT

j_gene: TRBJ1-4
v_gene: TRBV5-1
d_gene: -
abundance: -
CDR3aa: CASSIRDPNEKLFF
CDR3nt: TGCGCCAGCAGCATCAGGGATCCTAATGAAAAACTGTTTTTT

j_gene: TRBJ2-2
v_gene: TRBV19
d_gene: -
abundance: -
CDR3aa: CASSMREAGELFF
CDR3nt: TGTGCCAGTAGTATGCGAGAGGCCGGGGAGCTGTTTTTT

j_gene: TRBJ1-2
v_gene: TRBV11-3
d_gene: TRBD1
abundance: few
CDR3aa: CASSWGQGERKGYGYTF
CDR3nt: TGTGCCAGCAGCTGGGGACAGGGGGAAAGGAAGGGCTATGGCTACACCTTC

j_gene: TRBJ1-4
v_gene: TRBV11-3
d_gene: -
abundance: medium-sized
CDR3aa: CASSQFGLRDEKLFF
CDR3nt: TGTGCCAGCAGCCAATTTGGTCTTAGGGATGAAAAACTGTTTTTT

j_gene: TRBJ1-5
v_gene: TRBV18
d_gene: -
abundance: -
CDR3aa: CASSPGGSSNQPQHF
CDR3nt: TGTGCCAGCTCACCGGGAGGGTCGAGCAATCAGCCCCAGCATTTT

j_gene: TRBJ2-7
v_gene: TRBV6-8
d_gene: TRBD1
abundance: few
CDR3aa: CASRTGRTGLTSSYEQYF
CDR3nt: TGTGCCAGCAGAACAGGACGGACAGGGCTAACAAGCTCCTACGAGCAGTACTTC

j_gene: TRBJ1-2
v_gene: TRBV4-1
d_gene: -
abundance: -
CDR3aa: CASSQDRGTTLRGYTF
CDR3nt: TGCGCCAGCAGCCAAGATCGGGGAACAACACTTCGAGGCTACACCTTC

j_gene: TRBJ1-1
v_gene: TRBV29-1
d_gene: -
abundance: -
CDR3aa: CSVDAPQGLNTEAFF
CDR3nt: TGCAGCGTTGATGCACCGCAGGGACTGAACACTGAAGCTTTCTTT

j_gene: TRBJ2-1
v_gene: TRBV19
d_gene: TRBD1
abundance: -
CDR3aa: CASSIGIAGTGTYNEQFF
CDR3nt: TGTGCCAGTAGTATAGGGATTGCCGGGACAGGGACCTACAATGAGCAGTTCTTC

j_gene: TRBJ1-1
v_gene: TRBV11-3
d_gene: -
abundance: medium-sized
CDR3aa: CASIRGDRKTEAFF
CDR3nt: TGTGCCAGCATTCGGGGAGATCGGAAGACTGAAGCTTTCTTT

j_gene: TRBJ1-5
v_gene: TRBV5-1
d_gene: -
abundance: -
CDR3aa: CASSPGGLSNQPQHF
CDR3nt: TGCGCCAGCAGCCCCGGGGGACTTAGCAATCAGCCCCAGCATTTT

j_gene: TRBJ1-2
v_gene: TRBV6-8
d_gene: -
abundance: many
CDR3aa: CAMSARTEGDGYTF
CDR3nt: TGTGCCATGAGTGCCCGGACTGAGGGGGATGGCTACACCTTC

j_gene: TRBJ2-2
v_gene: TRBV10-2
d_gene: -
abundance: -
CDR3aa: CASSLGGDTGELFF
CDR3nt: TGCGCCAGCAGTCTGGGGGGCGACACCGGGGAGCTGTTTTTT

j_gene: TRBJ1-1
v_gene: TRBV6-8
d_gene: -
abundance: large
CDR3aa: CASTLVGAYTEAFF
CDR3nt: TGTGCCAGCACCCTAGTGGGGGCCTACACTGAAGCTTTCTTT

j_gene: TRBJ1-5
v_gene: TRBV6-8
d_gene: -
abundance: -
CDR3aa: CASSSLSLGSNQPQHF
CDR3nt: TGTGCCAGCAGTTCCTTAAGCCTGGGGAGCAATCAGCCCCAGCATTTT

j_gene: TRBJ2-7
v_gene: TRBV11-3
d_gene: TRBD1
abundance: many
CDR3aa: CASSQGQGNSYEQYF
CDR3nt: TGTGCCAGCAGTCAAGGACAGGGCAACTCCTACGAGCAGTACTTC

j_gene: TRBJ1-1
v_gene: TRBV9
d_gene: -
abundance: -
CDR3aa: CASGTLNTEAFF
CDR3nt: TGTGCCAGTGGGACCCTGAACACTGAAGCTTTCTTT

j_gene: TRBJ2-7
v_gene: TRBV6-8
d_gene: -
abundance: few
CDR3aa: CASSYSWGEQYF
CDR3nt: TGTGCCAGCAGTTACTCCTGGGGCGAGCAGTACTTC

j_gene: TRBJ1-2
v_gene: TRBV11-3
d_gene: -
abundance: many
CDR3aa: CASSRQELDYGYTF
CDR3nt: TGTGCCAGCAGCCGACAGGAGTTGGACTATGGCTACACCTTC